The present entry profiles one T cell receptor beta chain with its context. The target antigen is unknown. This CDR3 is built from 15 residues. Germline lookup yields CDR1 MDHEN and CDR2 SYDVKM. V was clipped by 5 bases and J by 3 bases, with 17 bases between them. The data derive from a study of beta chain features in type 1 diabetes. Findings of the study overall: Significant though moderate, a shortening of TCRB CDR3s appeared in all four CD4+ subsets of Type 1 diabetes patients.

Expressed TCRB transcripts were sequenced, since all the RNA that had been isolated was reverse transcribed. TCRdb keeps only in-frame clones here, not all; method: immunoSEQ multiplex PCR. Of roughly 50,000 clones in the sample, 40% to 60% are singletons; the top ten hold around 2.6%. The source is a woman between 40 and 55 years old with type 1 diabetes. Sequencing input: Tregs from blood. This chain connects TRBV28 to TRBJ2-7, with D possibly matching TRBD1 (5 bases). The CDR3 region is CASSAASGAYYEQYF. CDR3 in DNA: TGTGCCAGCAGTGCCGCTAGTGGGGCTTACTACGAGCAGTACTTC. The whole variable domain, remainder taken from reference TRBV28 and TRBJ2-7, is DVKVTQSSRYLVKRTGEKVFLECVQDMDHENMFWYRQDPGLGLRLIYFSYDVKMKEKGDIPEGYSVSREKKERFSLILESASTNQTSMYLCASSAASGAYYEQYFGPGTRLTVT.